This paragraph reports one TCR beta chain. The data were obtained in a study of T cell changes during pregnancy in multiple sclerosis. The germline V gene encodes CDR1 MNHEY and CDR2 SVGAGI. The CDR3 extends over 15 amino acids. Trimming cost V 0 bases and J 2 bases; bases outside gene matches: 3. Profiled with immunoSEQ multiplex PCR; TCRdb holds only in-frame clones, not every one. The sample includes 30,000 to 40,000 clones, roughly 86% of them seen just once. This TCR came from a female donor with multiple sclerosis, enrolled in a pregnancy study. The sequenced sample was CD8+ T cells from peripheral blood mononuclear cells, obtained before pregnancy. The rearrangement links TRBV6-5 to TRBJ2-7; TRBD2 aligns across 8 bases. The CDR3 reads CASSYSTSGTYEQYF. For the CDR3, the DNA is TGTGCCAGCAGTTACTCAACTAGCGGAACCTACGAGCAGTACTTC.